Following are 32 T cell receptor beta chains from one sample sequenced in a study of blood T cells in healthy people across ages. The use of a sample-barcoded 5' primer and a J-beta primer mix characterized a second PCR of 7 to 11 cycles. One entry per CDR3 protein results from TCRdb running MiXCR on the 5' RACE reads. Of about 670,000 distinct CDR3 sequences in the sample, 40% to 65% were seen once. The sequenced sample was blood. Receptor source: a woman older than 75 in good health.

For this clonotype: A single base separates this from a much larger clone, so it may be a read error. The chain is built from TRBV2 and TRBJ1-2; no clear D. Germline V gene data show CDR1 as SNHLY and CDR2 as FYNNEI. The CDR3 runs to 13 residues. The DNA of the CDR3 is TGTGTCAGCAGGCCGTCGCCCACAGATGGCTACACCTTC. Translation: CVSRPSPTDGYTF.

The chain combines TRBV10-3 with TRBJ1-5; 12 bases line up with TRBD1. Looked up from germline, CDR1 is ENHRY and CDR2 is SYGVKD. This CDR3 spans 14 amino acids. V was pared by 6 bases and J by 6 bases, with 3 bases of the junction left unmatched. The CDR3 DNA reads as TGTGCCATCAGAGGGACAGGGGGCGGTCAGCCCCAGCATTTT. Protein sequence: CAIRGTGGGQPQHF.

This clonotype was seen repeatedly, ten times or more. The J gene is TRBJ2-7, the V gene TRBV21-1; the table assigns TRBD1, which was not confirmed against the DNA. TRBV21-1 constitutes a pseudogene. This CDR3 is built from 12 residues. The CDR3 DNA follows: TGTGCCAGCTCCGGGCCGCCCTACGAGCAGTACTTC. Encoded protein: CASSGPPYEQYF.

This clonotype was seen a handful of times. The rearrangement uses TRBV5-1 and TRBJ2-5; the D gene could be TRBD1 or TRBD2 (5 bases each). Germline V gene data show CDR1 as SGHRS and CDR2 as YFSETQ. The ends were cut back, 2 bases at V and 11 bases at J, with 16 bases in the middle. The CDR3 contains 13 residues. This chain's CDR3 is CASSFGGYNEQYF. The CDR3 coding sequence is TGCGCCAGCAGCTTTGGGGGTTACAATGAGCAGTACTTC. Together with reference TRBV5-1 and TRBJ2-5, the CDR3 gives the full variable domain: KAGVTQTPRYLIKTRGQQVTLSCSPISGHRSVSWYQQTPGQGLQFLFEYFSETQRNKGNFPGRFSGRQFSNSRSEMNVSTLELGDSALYLCASSFGGYNEQYFGPGTRLLVL.

This chain uses TRBV7-2 with TRBJ1-1; possible D gene TRBD1, 5 bases. The ends were cut back, 6 bases at V and 1 base at J, with 12 bases in the middle. Germline V CDR1 and CDR2: SGHTA, FQGNSA. CDR3 length: 14 amino acids. CDR3 sequence reads: CASRFHGQNTEAFF. The CDR3, as DNA: TGTGCCAGCAGGTTTCATGGACAGAACACTGAAGCTTTCTTT.

This clonotype was detected many times. This chain joins TRBV12-3 or TRBV12-4 and TRBJ2-6; maybe TRBD1 (5 bases). V gave up 6 bases and J gave up 2 bases, with 17 bases separating them. The CDR3 is 17 residues long. The CDR3 spells CASRPSIRVAGANVLTF. CDR3 in DNA: TGTGCCAGCAGACCGTCTATCAGGGTTGCTGGGGCCAACGTCCTGACTTTC.

The rearrangement links TRBV20-1 to TRBJ2-1; 11 bases map to TRBD2. The ends lost 6 bases at V and 8 bases at J; junction bases unmatched: 21. Germline assignment: CDR1 DFQATT and CDR2 SNEGSKA (reference sequence). The CDR3 is 18 amino acids. The CDR3 is CSAPRGTSGPSGGYEQFF. The CDR3 DNA reads TGCAGTGCCCCAAGGGGGACTAGCGGCCCTAGTGGGGGCTATGAGCAGTTCTTC.

This clonotype has just a few counts. The rearrangement links TRBV20-1 to TRBJ2-6, with D unclear. CDR1 and CDR2 (germline): DFQATT, SNEGSKA (reference sequence). This CDR3 contains 14 residues. Between the trimmed V and J ends, which lost 6 bases and 0 bases, there was a span of 9 bases. The CDR3 spells CSAVWSSGANVLTF. The CDR3 DNA sequence: TGCAGTGCAGTTTGGAGCTCTGGGGCCAACGTCCTGACTTTC.

This clonotype was observed many times. This chain uses TRBV18 with TRBJ2-5; no clear D. Trimming took 7 bases from V and 2 from J, leaving 11 bases between them. The CDR3 extends over 13 amino acids. Germline lookup yields CDR1 KGHSH and CDR2 LQKENI. For the CDR3, the DNA is TGTGCCAGCTGCCGGGCCCTACAAGAGACCCAGTACTTC. Its translation is CASCRALQETQYF. The whole variable domain, filled in from reference TRBV18 and TRBJ2-5, reads NAGVMQNPRHLVRRRGQEARLRCSPMKGHSHVYWYRQLPEEGLKFMVYLQKENIIDESGMPKERFSAEFPKEGPSILRIQQVVRGDSAAYFCASCRALQETQYFGPGTRLLVL.

With regard to this clonotype: Given a much more abundant clone one base away, this may be a read error. This chain uses TRBV7-9 with TRBJ2-1; no firm D call. This CDR3 is 14 amino acids long. Germline values: CDR1 SEHNR, CDR2 FQNEAQ (reference sequence). Trimming pared 3 bases from V and 13 bases from J, leaving 19 bases between. CDR3 DNA: TGTGCCAGCAGCTTGCATCAAGGAGAGGAGACCCAGTTCTTC. Translated: CASSLHQGEETQFF.

There are many counts of this clonotype. The rearrangement joins TRBV9 to TRBJ2-1; 7 bases map to TRBD2. This CDR3 has 15 residues. The germline gives CDR1 SGDLS, CDR2 YYNGEE. With V trimmed by 2 bases and J by 1 base, 3 bases remained unmatched. The CDR3 sequence is CASSVSGVSYNEQFF. CDR3 nucleotide sequence: TGTGCCAGCAGCGTCAGCGGGGTGTCCTACAATGAGCAGTTCTTC.

The table lists this clonotype with many counts. The V gene is TRBV28, the J gene TRBJ2-7; D is ambiguous. Trimming stripped 8 bases from V and 3 bases from J, with 11 bases between. The CDR3 is 12 amino acids. CDR1 MDHEN and CDR2 SYDVKM come from the germline V gene. Written as DNA, the CDR3 is TGTGCCAGCGAAATAGGCAGCTACGAGCAGTACTTC. Its protein is CASEIGSYEQYF. The full variable domain, in which reference TRBV28 and TRBJ2-7 provide the parts outside the CDR3, is DVKVTQSSRYLVKRTGEKVFLECVQDMDHENMFWYRQDPGLGLRLIYFSYDVKMKEKGDIPEGYSVSREKKERFSLILESASTNQTSMYLCASEIGSYEQYFGPGTRLTVT.

In this sample, this clonotype turned up many times. V usage is TRBV7-3 and J usage is TRBJ2-1; D ambiguous. Trimming took off 5 bases at V and 0 bases at J, with 11 bases between the two ends. The CDR3 sequence is 15 residues long. In germline, CDR1 is SGHTA, CDR2 FQGTGA. This CDR3 reads CASSTQDHSYNEQFF. The CDR3 coding sequence is TGTGCCAGCAGCACCCAAGACCACTCCTACAATGAGCAGTTCTTC.

About this clonotype itself: The junction and the germline gene differ at one end; a read error may be behind it. J is TRBJ1-1 and V is TRBV12-3 or TRBV12-4, with D perhaps matching TRBD1 (6 bases). The CDR3 extends over 12 amino acids. CDR3 bases: TGTGCCGGCAGCAAACAGGGTCCTGAAGCTTTCTTT. It yields the protein CAGSKQGPEAFF.

This clonotype has just a few counts. V is TRBV20-1 and J is TRBJ1-5; 8 bases match TRBD1. There are 14 residues in the CDR3. Germline values: CDR1 DFQATT, CDR2 SNEGSKA (reference sequence). Germline trimming cut 0 bases from V and 4 bases from J; bases unmatched to any gene: 2. The CDR3 reads CSAREDRGNQPQHF. CDR3 DNA sequence: TGCAGTGCTAGAGAAGACAGGGGTAATCAGCCCCAGCATTTT.

Many counts were recorded for this clonotype. The rearrangement joins TRBV12-3 or TRBV12-4 to TRBJ1-2; D is possibly TRBD1 (6 bases). This CDR3 region has 14 residues. The ends were cut back, 9 bases at V and 5 bases at J, with 19 bases in the middle. The CDR3 DNA follows: TGTGCCAGTAAGGGAAGGGGGGTTTTTTATGGCTACACCTTC. It codes for CASKGRGVFYGYTF.

The table lists this clonotype with a count of one. The chain couples TRBV12-3 or TRBV12-4 to TRBJ2-5, with 7 nucleotides matching TRBD2. Unmatched junction bases numbered 4, after V lost 6 bases and J lost 0 bases. The CDR3 contains 14 residues. Here the CDR3 DNA reads TGTGCCAGCAGCCCACTAGCGAACCAAGAGACCCAGTACTTC. This codes for CASSPLANQETQYF.

The CDR3 nucleotides read TGTGCCACCAGTGAGGGGGGCACAGATACGCAGTATTTT. It encodes CATSEGGTDTQYF. The gene calls are TRBV24-1 and TRBJ2-3, with D possibly being TRBD1 or TRBD2 (5 bases each). The CDR3 covers 13 residues. The germline gives CDR1 KGHDR, CDR2 SFDVKD. Trimming cost V 4 bases and J 1 base, with 5 bases left between them.

V is TRBV12-3 or TRBV12-4 and J is TRBJ2-1; perhaps TRBD1 as D (6 bases). This CDR3 comprises 14 residues. With 6 bases removed from V and 7 bases from J, the gap between germline ends came to 16 bases. The CDR3 sequence is CASSPMGAGNEQFF. CDR3 nucleotides: TGTGCCAGCAGCCCCATGGGGGCCGGGAATGAGCAGTTCTTC.

J is TRBJ2-1 and V is TRBV2; D unresolved. CDR1 and CDR2 (germline): SNHLY, FYNNEI. The CDR3 runs 14 residues. V lost 6 bases to trimming and J lost 2 bases, with 11 bases between them. The CDR3 spells CASRGSGPYNEQFF. The CDR3 DNA is TGTGCCAGCAGGGGTAGTGGCCCCTACAATGAGCAGTTCTTC.

This clonotype was found many times. The chain is built from TRBV14 and TRBJ2-1, with D perhaps matching TRBD2 (6 bases). The CDR3 is made up of 15 amino acids. CDR1 SGHDN and CDR2 FVKESK come from the germline V gene. Trimming took 5 bases from V and 4 from J, leaving 15 bases between them. DNA for the CDR3: TGTGCCAGCAGCGCCCGAGAAGCGGGTTACAATGAGCAGTTCTTC. It specifies CASSAREAGYNEQFF.

This clonotype was seen only a few times. This chain links TRBV27 with TRBJ2-3; 9 bases align to TRBD2. Germline CDR1 MNHEY, CDR2 SMNVEV (reference sequence). Trimming cost V 6 bases and J 4 bases; bases outside gene matches: 11. There are 16 residues in the CDR3. This CDR3 reads CASRRRSGSEPDTQYF. CDR3 DNA sequence: TGTGCCAGCAGACGACGTAGCGGGAGTGAACCAGATACGCAGTATTTT.

The J gene is TRBJ1-2, the V gene TRBV12-3 or TRBV12-4; D might be TRBD1 (6 bases). This CDR3 region has 14 residues. V shed 3 bases and J shed 4 bases, with 12 bases lying between them. The CDR3 here is CASSFAPRGYGYTF. Written as DNA, the CDR3 is TGTGCCAGCAGTTTTGCGCCCAGGGGCTATGGCTACACCTTC.

This chain joins TRBV4-2 and TRBJ1-1; 12 bases fit TRBD1. Germline V gene lookup returns CDR1 LGHNA and CDR2 YNFKEQ. Trimming at V came to 4 bases and at J to 3 bases, leaving 6 bases not matched to a gene. The CDR3 is 16 amino acids. CDR3 nucleotides: TGTGCCAGCAGCCCGGGACAGGGGGCGCCGGACACTGAAGCTTTCTTT. Encoded protein: CASSPGQGAPDTEAFF.

The rearrangement links TRBV10-3 to TRBJ2-6; a weak D match, TRBD2 (6 bases). CDR1 and CDR2 from the germline V gene are ENHRY and SYGVKD. V lost 1 base, J lost 0 bases, and 16 bases lay in between. The length of the CDR3 is 19 residues. The chain's CDR3 is CAISEFLAEANSGANVLTF. CDR3 nucleotide sequence: TGTGCCATCAGTGAGTTTTTAGCGGAGGCCAACTCTGGGGCCAACGTCCTGACTTTC.

The rearrangement links TRBV3-1 to TRBJ2-7; D is unclear. V was shortened by 3 bases and J by 3 bases, with 6 bases between the two germline ends. CDR3 length: 12 residues. Germline V lookup: CDR1 LGHDT, CDR2 YNNKEL (reference sequence). As DNA, the CDR3 is TGTGCCAGCAGCCACGGAGTCTACGAGCAGTACTTC. Its translation: CASSHGVYEQYF.

This clonotype has only a few counts. The chain carries TRBV14 and TRBJ1-1, with 7 bases identical to TRBD1. Germline loops: CDR1 SGHDN, CDR2 FVKESK. After removal of 4 bases from V and 7 bases from J, the junction contained 6 bases not matched to a gene. CDR3 length equals 13 residues. Here the CDR3 DNA reads TGTGCCAGCAGCCTCAGCCGGGACAGTGAAGCTTTCTTT. Amino acids: CASSLSRDSEAFF.

The chain joins TRBV11-2 to TRBJ2-5; D is possibly TRBD2 (5 bases). Germline values: CDR1 SGHAT, CDR2 FQNNGV. CDR3 length: 15 amino acids. The germline V and J ends were trimmed by 0 bases and 0 bases, with 8 bases remaining between them. The CDR3 bases are TGTGCCAGCAGCTTAGAAGGCGGGTACCAAGAGACCCAGTACTTC. This translates into CASSLEGGYQETQYF. Complete variable domain (other parts from reference TRBV11-2 and TRBJ2-5): EAGVAQSPRYKIIEKRQSVAFWCNPISGHATLYWYQQILGQGPKLLIQFQNNGVVDDSQLPKDRFSAERLKGVDSTLKIQPAKLEDSAVYLCASSLEGGYQETQYFGPGTRLLVL.

The chain combines TRBV5-1 with TRBJ2-7; 7 bases agree with TRBD1. This CDR3 has 15 amino acids. V trimming: 0 bases; J trimming: 2 bases; junction bases outside the gene matches: 5. Per the germline V gene, CDR1 is SGHRS and CDR2 is YFSETQ. CDR3 DNA sequence: TGCGCCAGCAGCTTGGGGACAGGAAACACCTACGAGCAGTACTTC. Translated: CASSLGTGNTYEQYF.

To note about this clonotype: A clone one base away is much larger, so this may be a read error. The chain employs TRBV20-1 and TRBJ2-5, with D perhaps matching TRBD1 or TRBD2 (5 bases each). The CDR3 has 11 residues. V shed 7 bases and J shed 5 bases, with 11 bases lying between them. The germline V gene has CDR1 DFQATT and CDR2 SNEGSKA (reference sequence). CDR3 bases: TGCAGTGGAGCGGCAGGGGAGACCCAGTACTTC. It translates to CSGAAGETQYF.

This chain connects TRBV7-9 to TRBJ2-4; TRBD2 is a possible D gene (5 bases). Trimming took 4 bases from V and 0 from J, leaving 19 bases between them. Germline V CDR1 and CDR2: SEHNR, FQNEAQ (reference sequence). The CDR3 runs to 18 residues. CDR3 residues: CASSSTTVVPLAKNIQYF. CDR3 nucleotides: TGTGCCAGCAGCTCGACTACTGTTGTCCCCCTAGCCAAAAACATTCAGTACTTC.

The CDR3, as DNA: TGCGCCAGCAGCTCGGGACTAGCGGGGGGGCCGTCAGATACGCAGTATTTT. It codes for CASSSGLAGGPSDTQYF. V usage is TRBV5-1 and J usage is TRBJ2-3; 16 bases fit TRBD2. Germline CDR1 reads SGHRS; CDR2 reads YFSETQ. This CDR3 region has 17 residues. After removal of 3 bases from V and 4 bases from J, the junction contained 5 bases not matched to a gene.